This record concerns one TCR beta chain sequence. The data derive from a study of resident and recirculating memory T cells in vitiligo. Repertoires were generated with immunoSEQ multiplex PCR, while TCRdb's copy carries only in-frame clones and drops some. The sample contains around 43,000 clones, 80% to 95% of which appear only once. Trimming pared 0 bases from V and 0 bases from J, leaving 9 bases between. This CDR3 contains 15 residues. Germline V lookup: CDR1 SGHDT, CDR2 YYEEEE. The chain recombines TRBV5-6 with TRBJ1-1, with D maybe TRBD1 (5 bases). The TCR was taken from a male donor with vitiligo. Sequencing was done on a sample of blood. This chain's CDR3 is CASSLEPGLNTEAFF. The CDR3 DNA is TGTGCCAGCAGCTTGGAGCCAGGGCTGAACACTGAAGCTTTCTTT.